There are many counts of the clone carrying this TCR beta chain. Antigen specificity is unknown. Co-extraction of both nucleic acids (RNA and DNA) used roughly 20-33 mg of unsorted bulk tissue. Collection of samples drew on five separate regions of each tumor. Starting material of 450 to 500 ng total RNA yielded TCR beta cDNA via a constant-region primer. Three nested multiplex PCR rounds, a slightly modified ARM-PCR, produced the libraries for TCR beta. Use of TRBV1-TRBV30 forward primers with a C-beta reverse primer characterized the first two PCR rounds, which lasted about 10 cycles each. TCRdb recomputed calls from the multiplex PCR reads with MiXCR, one row per CDR3 protein. Seen here are about 97,000 distinct CDR3 sequences, around two thirds observed once, and the top ten hold around 12%. V was cut by 4 bases and J by 2 bases, with 14 bases left in between. The CDR3 contains 14 residues. Germline assignment: CDR1 GTSNPN and CDR2 SVGIG (reference sequence).

This record belongs to a study of tumor-infiltrating lymphocytes in primary liver carcinoma. Study-level background: Productive TCRbeta reads per sample were roughly 3.5 to 7.5 million, not differing by tissue.

Study observations and caveats: Overlap between tumor regions exceeded overlap of tumor with adjacent tissue or blood.

The chain carries TRBV30 and TRBJ2-5, with D possibly being TRBD1 (6 bases). The origin of this receptor is a woman aged 60 to 75 with primary liver carcinoma and hepatitis B virus infection. Sequencing was performed on liver tumor tissue from sampling region 2. Sample subset: tumor region T2, inferior pole. The chain's CDR3 is CAWNSGQLQETQYF. The DNA for the CDR3 is TGTGCCTGGAATTCCGGACAGCTTCAAGAGACCCAGTACTTC.